The 31 T cell receptor beta chains given below trace back to one sample, sequenced in a study of T cell responses to AZD1222 COVID-19 vaccine. Method: immunoSEQ multiplex PCR; TCRdb's copy keeps in-frame clones and lacks some. The repertoire holds around 81,000 clones, 85% to 95% seen once, with roughly 8% in the top ten. Sequenced material: peripheral blood, taken 28 days after the second AZD1222 dose. These receptors came from an adult who received the AZD1222 COVID-19 vaccine.

In DNA form, the CDR3 reads TGCAGCGCCATGGGAGACCTCAACACTGAAGCTTTCTTT. This translates into CSAMGDLNTEAFF. This rearrangement joins TRBV29-1 to TRBJ1-1, with D uncertain. CDR3 size: 13 residues. Deletions cut 7 bases from V and 2 bases from J, with 14 bases between. Per germline, CDR1 SQVTM and CDR2 ANQGSEA.

The CDR3 DNA reads TGTGCCACCCGGGGACAGGGCAATGAGCAGTTCTTC. Translation: CATRGQGNEQFF. This chain links TRBV5-4 with TRBJ2-1; 9 bases line up with TRBD1. The length of the CDR3 is 12 residues. Germline CDR1 is SGHNT and CDR2 is YYREEE (reference sequence). J gave up 6 bases and V 9 bases, and 4 bases lay outside the gene matches. The whole variable domain, remainder taken from reference TRBV5-4 and TRBJ2-1, is ETGVTQSPTHLIKTRGQQVTLRCSSQSGHNTVSWYQQALGQGPQFIFQYYREEENGRGNFPPRFSGLQFPNYSSELNVNALELDDSALYLCATRGQGNEQFFGPGTRLTVL.

V is TRBV6-5 and J is TRBJ2-7; D is uncertain. This CDR3 is built from 14 residues. CDR1 and CDR2 from the germline V gene are MNHEY and SVGAGI. Trimming removed 6 bases at V and 0 bases at J, with 12 bases between. CDR3 nucleotides: TGTGCCAGCAGGACTGGACGGAGCTCCTACGAGCAGTACTTC. Translating gives CASRTGRSSYEQYF.

This rearrangement joins TRBV5-1 to TRBJ1-5; D perhaps matches TRBD1 (5 bases). The ends were cut back, 0 bases at V and 3 bases at J, with 10 bases in the middle. Germline lookup yields CDR1 SGHRS and CDR2 YFSETQ. The CDR3 runs to 15 residues. The CDR3 DNA sequence: TGCGCCAGCAGCTTGGCCGGGGACCTCAATCAGCCCCAGCATTTT. It encodes CASSLAGDLNQPQHF.

The genes are TRBV7-9 and TRBJ1-2, with a possible D match to TRBD1 (6 bases). Germline V gene sequence: CDR1 SEHNR, CDR2 FQNEAQ (reference sequence). CDR3 size: 14 residues. Trimming removed 10 bases from V and 4 bases from J, with 19 bases in between. The CDR3, as DNA: TGTGCCATCTATCGGGGGCAGGGAACCTATGGCTACACCTTC. Protein sequence: CAIYRGQGTYGYTF.

V usage is TRBV7-9 and J usage is TRBJ2-7; 8 positions match TRBD2. J gave up 3 bases and V 4 bases, and 8 bases lay outside the gene matches. The germline CDR1 and CDR2 sequences are SEHNR and FQNEAQ (reference sequence). The CDR3 contains 15 residues. CDR3 in amino acids: CASSSPLAAIYEQYF. The CDR3 region has the DNA TGTGCCAGCAGCTCACCACTAGCGGCCATCTACGAGCAGTACTTC.

This rearrangement joins TRBV4-2 to TRBJ2-1, with D perhaps being TRBD1 or TRBD2 (7 bases each). The CDR3 extends over 15 amino acids. Trimming cost V 1 base and J 5 bases, with 12 bases left between them. Germline V lookup: CDR1 LGHNA, CDR2 YNFKEQ. This CDR3 reads CASSQGQGGDNEQFF. DNA for the CDR3: TGTGCCAGCAGCCAAGGGCAGGGGGGGGACAATGAGCAGTTCTTC.

The chain combines TRBV3-1 (or the pseudogene TRBV3-2) with TRBJ2-3; TRBD2 matches 10 bases. J lost 0 bases, V lost 4 bases, and 4 bases had no gene match. This CDR3 is built from 16 residues. Per germline, CDR1 LGHDT and CDR2 YNNKEL (reference sequence). The CDR3 nucleotides are TGTGCCAGCAGCCCCAATAGCGGGAGGAGCACAGATACGCAGTATTTT. It translates to CASSPNSGRSTDTQYF.

The gene calls are TRBV28 and TRBJ2-2, with TRBD2 as a possible D gene (5 bases). The CDR3 has 14 amino acids. CDR1 is MDHEN and CDR2 is SYDVKM in the germline V gene. Trimming stripped 7 bases from V and 1 base from J, with 10 bases between. As DNA, the CDR3 is TGTGCCAGCAACGGGGTGATGAACACCGGGGAGCTGTTTTTT. Encoded protein: CASNGVMNTGELFF.

The chain combines TRBV18 with TRBJ1-1, with 8 bases fitting TRBD1. V shed 3 bases, J shed 2 bases, and the junction held 5 bases outside the gene matches. The germline CDR1 and CDR2 sequences are KGHSH and LQKENI. This CDR3 spans 15 amino acids. In DNA form, the CDR3 reads TGTGCCAGCTCACCCGGACAGGGCTTTAACACTGAAGCTTTCTTT. Protein: CASSPGQGFNTEAFF.

CDR3 nucleotide sequence: TGTGCCACCAGCGGAGGACAGGGGGCAGTTGGCAATCAGCCCCAGCATTTT. Translated: CATSGGQGAVGNQPQHF. The V call is TRBV15, the J call TRBJ1-5; TRBD1 aligns across 11 bases. The CDR3 totals 17 residues. Looked up from germline, CDR1 is LNHNV and CDR2 is YYDKDF (reference sequence). Trimming removed 5 bases from V and 2 bases from J; junction bases left unmatched: 8. Full variable domain (outside the CDR3, taken from reference TRBV15 and TRBJ1-5): DAMVIQNPRYQVTQFGKPVTLSCSQTLNHNVMYWYQQKSSQAPKLLFHYYDKDFNNEADTPDNFQSRRPNTSFCFLDIRSPGLGDTAMYLCATSGGQGAVGNQPQHFGDGTRLSIL.

V and J are TRBV20-1 and TRBJ2-3; D is ambiguous. CDR3 length: 16 amino acids. CDR1 is DFQATT, CDR2 SNEGSKA, per germline (reference sequence). Trimming took off 6 bases at V and 2 bases at J, with 21 bases between the two ends. CDR3 coding DNA: TGCAGTGCCAGTCCGCTGAATGGGCTACACACAGATACGCAGTATTTT. Protein sequence: CSASPLNGLHTDTQYF.

The J gene is TRBJ2-4, the V gene TRBV4-2, with 11 bases matching TRBD2. Germline CDR1 and CDR2: LGHNA and YNFKEQ. Trimming at V came to 1 base and at J to 9 bases, leaving 2 bases not matched to a gene. The CDR3 covers 14 residues. CDR3 protein: CASSQVTSGAIQYF. The CDR3 DNA reads as TGTGCCAGCAGCCAAGTGACTAGCGGGGCCATTCAGTACTTC.

The V and J genes are TRBV28 and TRBJ1-4; maybe TRBD1 (5 bases). Trimming left V 11 bases short and J 2 bases short, with 9 bases between. The germline gives CDR1 MDHEN, CDR2 SYDVKM. The CDR3 is 12 residues long. CDR3 DNA sequence: TGTGCCTTGGGACGGACTAATGAAAAACTGTTTTTT. The encoded protein is CALGRTNEKLFF.

V usage is TRBV5-5 and J usage is TRBJ1-1, with TRBD1 identical over 7 bases. Losses at the gene ends were 5 bases for V and 4 bases for J; bases not matched to a gene: 11. The germline V gene has CDR1 SGHKS and CDR2 YYEKEE (reference sequence). The CDR3 is 15 amino acids. This chain's CDR3 is CASSFLGSGGTEAFF. CDR3 nucleotides: TGTGCCAGCAGTTTTCTTGGGTCAGGGGGCACTGAAGCTTTCTTT.

The chain combines TRBV19 with TRBJ2-7; 9 nucleotides agree with TRBD2. V lost 0 bases, J lost 9 bases, and 3 bases stayed unmatched. Germline-derived CDR1 and CDR2 are LNHDA and SQIVND (reference sequence). The CDR3 is 13 residues long. CDR3 loop: CASSIEGLAVQYF. The CDR3 DNA reads TGTGCCAGTAGTATAGAGGGACTAGCTGTGCAGTACTTC.

The chain employs TRBV12-3 or TRBV12-4 and TRBJ2-5, with TRBD2 identical over 9 bases. V lost 6 bases, J lost 6 bases, and 5 bases stayed unmatched. The CDR3 contains 13 residues. The CDR3, as DNA: TGTGCCAGCAGCAATAGCGGGAGAAAGACCCAGTACTTC. Protein sequence: CASSNSGRKTQYF.

A single count supports this clone. The chain joins TRBV28 to TRBJ1-1; no reliable D call. Germline V gene sequence: CDR1 MDHEN, CDR2 SYDVKM. This CDR3 comprises 12 residues. The V and J ends lost 8 bases and 1 base respectively, with 8 bases between them. The CDR3 DNA is TGTGCCAGCTTCGAGAGGAACACTGAAGCTTTCTTT. Translated: CASFERNTEAFF. Supplemented by reference TRBV28 and TRBJ1-1, the full variable domain reads DVKVTQSSRYLVKRTGEKVFLECVQDMDHENMFWYRQDPGLGLRLIYFSYDVKMKEKGDIPEGYSVSREKKERFSLILESASTNQTSMYLCASFERNTEAFFGQGTRLTVV.

This chain connects TRBV12-3 or TRBV12-4 to TRBJ1-4; no clear D. Trimming removed 6 bases from V and 8 bases from J, with 10 bases in between. CDR3 length: 12 residues. CDR3 bases: TGTGCCAGCAGCTCGGACTGGGAAAAACTGTTTTTT. It codes for CASSSDWEKLFF.

V usage is TRBV29-1 and J usage is TRBJ1-5; D gene uncertain. The CDR3 runs to 13 residues. Trimming pared 3 bases from V and 6 bases from J, leaving 12 bases between. CDR1 and CDR2 from the germline V gene are SQVTM and ANQGSEA. CDR3 loop: CSVEWIGGQPQHF. The CDR3 DNA follows: TGCAGCGTTGAGTGGATAGGAGGTCAGCCCCAGCATTTT.

This chain connects TRBV7-9 to TRBJ1-3; D remains ambiguous. V was pared by 3 bases and J by 3 bases, with 6 bases between. Germline assignment: CDR1 SEHNR and CDR2 FQNEAQ (reference sequence). The CDR3 runs to 13 residues. This CDR3 is CASSLGFGNTIYF. Here the CDR3 DNA reads TGTGCCAGCAGCTTGGGGTTTGGAAACACCATATATTTT.

The chain recombines TRBV5-1 with TRBJ2-3, with TRBD1 as a possible D gene (6 bases). The CDR3 extends over 13 amino acids. V was pared by 0 bases and J by 11 bases, with 13 bases between. The V gene's germline CDR1 is SGHRS and CDR2 YFSETQ. The CDR3 reads CASSLVRGSRQYF. As DNA, the CDR3 is TGCGCCAGCAGCTTGGTAAGGGGGAGTCGGCAGTATTTT.

This chain connects TRBV4-1 to TRBJ2-7; no firm D call. CDR1 and CDR2 from the germline V gene are MGHRA and YSYEKL. The CDR3 covers 14 residues. V was shortened by 0 bases and J by 3 bases, with 9 bases between the two germline ends. CDR3 sequence reads: CASSQETLSYEQYF. CDR3 bases: TGCGCCAGCAGCCAAGAGACGTTAAGCTACGAGCAGTACTTC.

V and J are TRBV5-1 and TRBJ1-3; D is possibly TRBD1 (6 bases). Germline lookup yields CDR1 SGHRS and CDR2 YFSETQ. CDR3 length: 14 residues. The V end lost 5 bases, the J end lost 1 base, and 10 bases lay between the germline ends. CDR3 residues: CASSVQGSGNTIYF. CDR3 in DNA: TGCGCCAGCAGTGTACAGGGATCTGGAAACACCATATATTTT.

This rearrangement joins TRBV4-1 to TRBJ2-7; D uncertain. The ends were cut back, 0 bases at V and 0 bases at J, with 9 bases in the middle. The CDR3 is made up of 15 amino acids. Germline assignment: CDR1 MGHRA and CDR2 YSYEKL. This CDR3 is CASSQEPASSYEQYF. For the CDR3, the DNA is TGCGCCAGCAGCCAAGAACCCGCGAGCTCCTACGAGCAGTACTTC.

The V and J genes are TRBV4-2 and TRBJ1-5; D is undetermined. This CDR3 has 12 amino acids. CDR1 and CDR2 (germline): LGHNA, YNFKEQ. V lost 2 bases, J lost 4 bases, and 3 bases lay in between. CDR3 loop: CASSQFNQPQHF. CDR3 nucleotides: TGTGCCAGCAGCCAATTTAATCAGCCCCAGCATTTT.

The V call is TRBV6-5, the J call TRBJ1-4; D is unclear. The ends were cut back, 0 bases at V and 1 base at J, with 9 bases in the middle. Germline V gene sequence: CDR1 MNHEY, CDR2 SVGAGI. The CDR3 is 16 amino acids. The CDR3 region has the DNA TGTGCCAGCAGTTACTCGCACCAGCAAACTAATGAAAAACTGTTTTTT. This translates into CASSYSHQQTNEKLFF.

The chain combines TRBV27 with TRBJ1-2, with TRBD1 as a possible D gene (6 bases). CDR1 MNHEY and CDR2 SMNVEV come from the germline V gene (reference sequence). The CDR3 length is 15 residues. V dropped 6 bases and J dropped 2 bases, with 16 bases sitting between them. The chain's CDR3 is CASRHRTEINYGYTF. CDR3 in DNA: TGTGCCAGCAGGCACCGGACAGAGATCAACTATGGCTACACCTTC.

The chain carries TRBV2 and TRBJ2-7; D is ambiguous. V lost 3 bases and J 1 base, leaving 4 bases between the germline ends. The CDR3 totals 12 residues. Germline assignment: CDR1 SNHLY and CDR2 FYNNEI. CDR3 sequence reads: CASSEQSYEQYF. In DNA, the CDR3 is TGTGCCAGCAGTGAGCAGTCCTACGAGCAGTACTTC. The entire variable domain, with the rest obtained from reference TRBV2 and TRBJ2-7, is as follows: EPEVTQTPSHQVTQMGQEVILRCVPISNHLYFYWYRQILGQKVEFLVSFYNNEISEKSEIFDDQFSVERPDGSNFTLKIRSTKLEDSAMYFCASSEQSYEQYFGPGTRLTVT.

This clone was detected only once. V gene TRBV5-6 combines with J gene TRBJ1-5; perhaps TRBD1 as D (6 bases). The germline V and J ends were trimmed by 4 bases and 7 bases, with 30 bases remaining between them. CDR1 and CDR2 from the germline V gene are SGHDT and YYEEEE. The CDR3 length is 19 residues. In DNA, the CDR3 is TGTGCCAGCAGCCCTTGGCGGTGGGGTACAGGGAGTGGTGGACAGCCCCAGCATTTT. Its translation is CASSPWRWGTGSGGQPQHF.

The gene calls are TRBV5-6 and TRBJ2-1; D may be TRBD2 (6 bases). The V gene's germline CDR1 is SGHDT and CDR2 YYEEEE. The CDR3 runs 17 residues. The V end was cut by 4 bases, the J end by 0 bases, with 17 bases between. The CDR3 region is CASSRSSGLSSYNEQFF. The CDR3, as DNA: TGTGCCAGCAGCAGAAGCAGCGGGCTCTCCTCCTACAATGAGCAGTTCTTC.